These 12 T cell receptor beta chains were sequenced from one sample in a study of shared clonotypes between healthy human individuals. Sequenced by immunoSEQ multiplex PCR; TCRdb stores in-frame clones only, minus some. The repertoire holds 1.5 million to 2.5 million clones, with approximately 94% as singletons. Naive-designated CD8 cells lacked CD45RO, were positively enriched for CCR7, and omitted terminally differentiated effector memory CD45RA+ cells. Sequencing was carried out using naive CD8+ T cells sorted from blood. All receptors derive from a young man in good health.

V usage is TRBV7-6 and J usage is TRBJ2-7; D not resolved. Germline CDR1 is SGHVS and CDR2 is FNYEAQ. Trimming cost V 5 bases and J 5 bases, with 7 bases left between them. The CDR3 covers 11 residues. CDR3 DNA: TGTGCCAGCAGCCCACAAGACGAGCAGTACTTC. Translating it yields CASSPQDEQYF.

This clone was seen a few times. The CDR3 DNA reads as TGTGCCAGCACCCTAGGGACTAGCACCGAGCAGTACTTC. Translated, it gives CASTLGTSTEQYF. The chain links TRBV6-6 to TRBJ2-7; 9 bases line up with TRBD2. The CDR3 covers 13 residues. Germline assignment: CDR1 MNHNY and CDR2 SVGAGI (reference sequence). Trimming at V came to 7 bases and at J to 6 bases, leaving 7 bases not matched to a gene.

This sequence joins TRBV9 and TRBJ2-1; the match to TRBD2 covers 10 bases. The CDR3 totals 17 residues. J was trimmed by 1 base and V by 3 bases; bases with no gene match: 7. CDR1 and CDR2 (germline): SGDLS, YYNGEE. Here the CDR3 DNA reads TGTGCCAGCAGCGGAATGGGTAGCGGGGGGTCCTACAATGAGCAGTTCTTC. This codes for CASSGMGSGGSYNEQFF.

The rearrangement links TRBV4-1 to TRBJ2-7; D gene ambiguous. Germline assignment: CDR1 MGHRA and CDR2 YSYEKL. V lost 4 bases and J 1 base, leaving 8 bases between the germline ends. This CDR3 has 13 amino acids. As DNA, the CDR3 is TGCGCCAGCAGCCCCGTACCATCCTACGAGCAGTACTTC. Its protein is CASSPVPSYEQYF.

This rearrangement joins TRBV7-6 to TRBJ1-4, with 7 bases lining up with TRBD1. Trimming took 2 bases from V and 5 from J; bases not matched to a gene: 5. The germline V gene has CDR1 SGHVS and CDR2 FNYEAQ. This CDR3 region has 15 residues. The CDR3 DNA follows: TGTGCCAGCAGCTTAATGGCAGGGGGAAATGAAAAACTGTTTTTT. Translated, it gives CASSLMAGGNEKLFF.

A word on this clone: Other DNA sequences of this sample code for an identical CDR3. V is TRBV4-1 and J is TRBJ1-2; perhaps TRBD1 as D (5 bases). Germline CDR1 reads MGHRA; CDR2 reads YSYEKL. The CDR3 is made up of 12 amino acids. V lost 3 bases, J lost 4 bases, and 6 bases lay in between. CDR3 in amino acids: CASSQGTYGYTF. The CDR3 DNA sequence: TGCGCCAGCAGCCAGGGGACCTATGGCTACACCTTC.

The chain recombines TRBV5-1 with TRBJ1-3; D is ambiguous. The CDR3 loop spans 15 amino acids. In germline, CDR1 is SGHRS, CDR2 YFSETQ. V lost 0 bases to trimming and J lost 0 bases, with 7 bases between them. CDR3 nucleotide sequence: TGCGCCAGCAGCTTGGGCCCGAGCTCTGGAAACACCATATATTTT. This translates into CASSLGPSSGNTIYF. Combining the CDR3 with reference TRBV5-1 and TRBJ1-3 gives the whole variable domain KAGVTQTPRYLIKTRGQQVTLSCSPISGHRSVSWYQQTPGQGLQFLFEYFSETQRNKGNFPGRFSGRQFSNSRSEMNVSTLELGDSALYLCASSLGPSSGNTIYFGEGSWLTVV.

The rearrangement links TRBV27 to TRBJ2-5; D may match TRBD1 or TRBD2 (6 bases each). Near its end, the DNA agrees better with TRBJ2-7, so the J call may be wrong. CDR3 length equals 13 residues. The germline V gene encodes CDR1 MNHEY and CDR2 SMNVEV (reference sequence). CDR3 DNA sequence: TGTGCCAGCAGTTGGGGGGCCGGCTACGAGCAGTACTTC. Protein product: CASSWGAGYEQYF.

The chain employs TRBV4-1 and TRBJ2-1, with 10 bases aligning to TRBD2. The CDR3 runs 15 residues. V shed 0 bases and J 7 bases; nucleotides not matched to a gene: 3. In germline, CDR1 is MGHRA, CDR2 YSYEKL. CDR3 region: CASSQDVTSGNEQFF. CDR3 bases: TGCGCCAGCAGCCAAGATGTGACTAGCGGGAATGAGCAGTTCTTC.

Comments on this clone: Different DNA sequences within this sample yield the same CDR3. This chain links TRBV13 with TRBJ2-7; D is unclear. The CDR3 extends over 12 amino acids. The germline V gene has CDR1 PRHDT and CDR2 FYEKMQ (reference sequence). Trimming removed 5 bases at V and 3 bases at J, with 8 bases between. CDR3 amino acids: CASSLTNYEQYF. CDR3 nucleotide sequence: TGTGCCAGCAGCCTCACGAACTACGAGCAGTACTTC.

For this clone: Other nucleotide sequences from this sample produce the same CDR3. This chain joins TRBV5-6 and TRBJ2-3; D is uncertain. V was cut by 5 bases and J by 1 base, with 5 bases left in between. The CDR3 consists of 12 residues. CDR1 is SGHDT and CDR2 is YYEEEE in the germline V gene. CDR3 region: CASREGTDTQYF. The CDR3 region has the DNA TGTGCCAGCAGAGAAGGCACAGATACGCAGTATTTT.

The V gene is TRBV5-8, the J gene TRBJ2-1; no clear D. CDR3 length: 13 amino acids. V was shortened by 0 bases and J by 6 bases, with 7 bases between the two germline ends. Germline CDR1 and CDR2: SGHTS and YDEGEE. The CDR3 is CASSLATFNEQFF. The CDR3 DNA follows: TGTGCCAGCAGCTTGGCCACCTTCAATGAGCAGTTCTTC.